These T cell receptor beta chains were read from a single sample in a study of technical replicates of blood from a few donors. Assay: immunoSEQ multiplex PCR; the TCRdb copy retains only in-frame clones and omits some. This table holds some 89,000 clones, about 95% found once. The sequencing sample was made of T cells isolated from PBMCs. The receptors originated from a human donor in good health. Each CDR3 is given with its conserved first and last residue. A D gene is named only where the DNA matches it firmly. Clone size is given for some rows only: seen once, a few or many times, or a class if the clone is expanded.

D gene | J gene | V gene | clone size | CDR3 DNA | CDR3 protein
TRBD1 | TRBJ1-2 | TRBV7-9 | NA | TGTGCCAGCAGCTCCGACAGGGAAACGGTATGGAGTGGCTACACCTTC | CASSSDRETVWSGYTF
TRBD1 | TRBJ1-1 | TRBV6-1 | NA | TGTGCCAGCAGTGCCACAGGGGGGAACACTGAAGCTTTCTTT | CASSATGGNTEAFF
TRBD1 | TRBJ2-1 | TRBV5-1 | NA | TGCGCCAGCGGTCCCCTGACAGGGCTGTACTACAATGAGCAGTTCTTC | CASGPLTGLYYNEQFF
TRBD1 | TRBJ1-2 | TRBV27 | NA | TGTGCCAGCAGATCGATACAGGGGGATGGCTACACCTTC | CASRSIQGDGYTF
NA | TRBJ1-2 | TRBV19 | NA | TGTGCCAGTAGTATAGATCTCGGGGAGATCTATGGCTACACCTTC | CASSIDLGEIYGYTF
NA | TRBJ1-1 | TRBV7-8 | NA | TGTGCCAGCAGCTTAGCGGGCTATCCAGCTTTCTTT | CASSLAGYPAFF
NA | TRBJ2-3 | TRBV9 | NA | TGTGCCAGCAGCGTAGACCCTAGCGGCACAGATACGCAGTATTTT | CASSVDPSGTDTQYF
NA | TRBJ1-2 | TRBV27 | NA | TGTGCCAGCAGTTTCACAGGCCGCGGCTACACCTTC | CASSFTGRGYTF
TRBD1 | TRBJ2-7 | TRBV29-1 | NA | TGCAGCGTTGTTAGGGACAGGGGCACCTACGAGCAGTACTTC | CSVVRDRGTYEQYF
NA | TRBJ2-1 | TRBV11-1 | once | TGTGCCAGCAGCGTACAGGAACGAGAGCAGTTCTTC | CASSVQEREQFF
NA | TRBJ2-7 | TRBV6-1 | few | TGTGCCAGCAGAGGAGGACAGAACTACGAGCAGTACTTC | CASRGGQNYEQYF
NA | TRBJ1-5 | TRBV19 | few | TGTGCCAGTAGTATAGCGGGGATCGATCAGCCCCAGCATTTT | CASSIAGIDQPQHF
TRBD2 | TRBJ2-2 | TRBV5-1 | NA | TGCGCCAGCAGCATAACTAGCGGGAGAAGCGGGGAGCTGTTTTTT | CASSITSGRSGELFF
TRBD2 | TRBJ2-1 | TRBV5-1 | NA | TGCGCCAGCAGTTACGGGAGGGGGACCTACAATGAGCAGTTCTTC | CASSYGRGTYNEQFF
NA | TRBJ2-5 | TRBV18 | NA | TGTGCCAGCTCACCACCGGTCAGAAGCGAAGAGACCCAGTACTTC | CASSPPVRSEETQYF
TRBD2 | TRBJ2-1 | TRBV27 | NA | TGTGCCAGCCGTGCAATAGCGGGGGGGAACTACAATGAGCAGTTCTTC | CASRAIAGGNYNEQFF
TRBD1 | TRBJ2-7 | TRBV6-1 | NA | TGTGCCACGGTCCGGGACAGGGTCGACGAGCAGTACTTC | CATVRDRVDEQYF
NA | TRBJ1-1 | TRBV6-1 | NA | TGTGCCAGCAGTGGCTTAGCAATGACTGAAGCTTTCTTT | CASSGLAMTEAFF
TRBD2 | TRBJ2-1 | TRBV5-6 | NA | TGTGCCAGCAGTCGAAGGCGCGGGAGTGCTATGTTTGAGCAGTTCTTC | CASSRRRGSAMFEQFF
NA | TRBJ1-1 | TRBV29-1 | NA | TGCAGCGCCTACCCGAACACTGAAGCTTTCTTT | CSAYPNTEAFF
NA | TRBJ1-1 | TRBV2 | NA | TGTGCCAGCATTAACCGCGTGGAAGCTTTCTTT | CASINRVEAFF
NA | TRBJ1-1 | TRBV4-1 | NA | TGCGCCAGCAGCCAAGGGCCCACTGAAGCTTTCTTT | CASSQGPTEAFF
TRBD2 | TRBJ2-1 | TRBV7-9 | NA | TGTGCCAGCAGCCCCCCCAGCGGGAGGGCCCCTAGCAATGAGCAGTTCTTC | CASSPPSGRAPSNEQFF
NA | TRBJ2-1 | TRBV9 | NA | TGTGCCAGCAGCCCACGAGACCCACCCATTAAGTGGGGGGACAATGAGCAGTTCTTC | CASSPRDPPIKWGDNEQFF
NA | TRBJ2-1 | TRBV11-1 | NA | TGTGCCAGCAGCTTAAAATCCACGGGCAATGAGCAGTTCTTC | CASSLKSTGNEQFF
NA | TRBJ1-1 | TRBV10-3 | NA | TGTGCCATCAGTGACAGGGAAGGCACTGAAGCTTTCTTT | CAISDREGTEAFF
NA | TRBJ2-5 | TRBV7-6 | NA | TGTGCCAGCAGCTTAGGGTCTACGGGTAGCGGCCGAGAGACCCAGTACTTC | CASSLGSTGSGRETQYF
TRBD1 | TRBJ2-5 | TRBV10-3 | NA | TGTGCCATCAGTGAGTCTACAGGGGGCGGAGAGACCCAGTACTTC | CAISESTGGGETQYF
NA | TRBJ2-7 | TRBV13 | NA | TGTGCCAGCAGCTTGGACAGAGAAGGCGAGCAGTACTTC | CASSLDREGEQYF
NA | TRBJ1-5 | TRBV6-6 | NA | TGTGCCAGCATTCCCGCGGCAGGGGTGGACAATCAGCCCCAGCATTTT | CASIPAAGVDNQPQHF
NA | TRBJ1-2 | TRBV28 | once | TGTGCCAGCAGTTTGGCGCACAGGGTTATCTATGGCTACACCTTC | CASSLAHRVIYGYTF
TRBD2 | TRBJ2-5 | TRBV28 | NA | TGTGCCAGCCTGACTAGCGGTGGGACCCAGTACTTC | CASLTSGGTQYF
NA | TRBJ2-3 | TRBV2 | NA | TGTGCCAGCAGTGTTAGGGTAGCGAGCCCTCGGTATACGCAGTATTTT | CASSVRVASPRYTQYF
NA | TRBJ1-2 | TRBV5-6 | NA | TGTGCCAGCAGCCATGTGGGGGCACAGGGCTACACCTTC | CASSHVGAQGYTF
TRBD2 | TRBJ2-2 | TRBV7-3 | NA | TGTGCCAGCAGCGAAAGGTCGGGAGGGAACACCGGGGAGCTGTTTTTT | CASSERSGGNTGELFF
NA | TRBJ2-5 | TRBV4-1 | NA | TGCGCCAGCAGCCAGGCCAAAGAGACCCAGTACTTC | CASSQAKETQYF